The 31 T cell receptor beta chains in this list originate from one sample, sequenced in a study of shared clonotypes between healthy human individuals. The protocol was immunoSEQ multiplex PCR, while the TCRdb copy is restricted to in-frame clones and leaves out a portion. Of millions of clones listed, 85% to 95% are singletons. Sequenced input: naive CD4+ T cells sorted from blood. As to subset: CD45RA+ positively selected. The receptors derive from a man between 18 and 35 years old in good health.

Worth noting for this clone: At the DNA level, this CDR3 is encoded by other sequences in the same sample as well. The V call is TRBV4-3, the J call TRBJ2-7, with D possibly being TRBD1 (5 bases). CDR3 length equals 14 residues. V was trimmed by 0 bases and J by 2 bases, leaving 8 bases between them. The germline gives CDR1 LGHNA, CDR2 YSLEER. CDR3 in DNA: TGCGCCAGCAGCCAAGAGGCAGGGCCCTACGAGCAGTACTTC. Its translation is CASSQEAGPYEQYF.

A remark on this clone: One end of the junction is discordant with germline, which a read error may explain. V and J are TRBV10-1 and TRBJ2-1; 7 nucleotides match TRBD1. The CDR3 loop spans 12 amino acids. In germline, CDR1 is WNHNN, CDR2 SYGVQD (reference sequence). This chain's CDR3 is CASSESGDSPVF. CDR3 DNA: TGCGCCAGCAGTGAGTCAGGGGACAGCCCGGTCTTC.

The chain is built from TRBV5-4 and TRBJ2-5; 15 bases align to TRBD2. Germline V gene sequence: CDR1 SGHNT, CDR2 YYREEE (reference sequence). The CDR3 is made up of 20 amino acids. V shed 4 bases and J 3 bases; nucleotides not matched to a gene: 16. CDR3 nucleotide sequence: TGTGCCAGCAGCCGCGAACCGGGACTAGCGGGAGGACTAGTTAAAGAGACCCAGTACTTC. This translates into CASSREPGLAGGLVKETQYF.

The rearrangement joins TRBV18 to TRBJ1-1, with D unclear. Between the trimmed V and J ends, which lost 3 bases and 2 bases, there was a span of 13 bases. CDR3 length: 15 residues. The germline gives CDR1 KGHSH, CDR2 LQKENI. The CDR3 protein is CASSPNRQPNTEAFF. In DNA, the CDR3 is TGTGCCAGCTCACCGAACCGGCAGCCCAACACTGAAGCTTTCTTT.

This rearrangement joins TRBV7-6 to TRBJ2-5, with TRBD1 matching over 12 bases. In germline, CDR1 is SGHVS, CDR2 FNYEAQ. The junction had 5 bases not matched to a gene; V was cut back by 1 base and J by 5 bases. There are 16 residues in the CDR3. The CDR3 sequence: CASSLEGTGGWETQYF. The CDR3 nucleotides are TGTGCCAGCAGCTTAGAGGGGACAGGGGGCTGGGAGACCCAGTACTTC.

Points on this clone: Given a much more abundant clone one base away, this may be a read error. The chain uses TRBV6-5 and TRBJ1-1, with no clear D. The CDR3 sequence is 11 residues long. Trimming shortened V by 5 bases and J by 3 bases, and 4 bases separated the two germline ends. CDR1 MNHEY and CDR2 SVGAGI come from the germline V gene. CDR3 sequence: CASSDYTEAFF. For the CDR3, the DNA is TGTGCCAGCAGTGACTACACTGAAGCTTTCTTT.

This chain joins TRBV10-3 and TRBJ2-7; D is uncertain. Deletions cut 2 bases from V and 3 bases from J, with 5 bases between. CDR3 length: 12 residues. Germline loops: CDR1 ENHRY, CDR2 SYGVKD. The CDR3 protein is CAISEMDYEQYF. CDR3 bases: TGTGCCATCAGTGAGATGGACTACGAGCAGTACTTC.

V usage is TRBV7-2 and J usage is TRBJ2-7, with D unresolved. CDR1 and CDR2 from the germline V gene are SGHTA and FQGNSA. Deletions cut 4 bases from V and 12 bases from J, with 13 bases between. This CDR3 contains 11 residues. In DNA, the CDR3 is TGTGCCAGCAGCTCCGAAATAGTTGCGTACTTC. It specifies CASSSEIVAYF.

V is TRBV13 and J is TRBJ2-5; 8 nucleotides align to TRBD1. The length of the CDR3 is 15 residues. Germline CDR1 is PRHDT and CDR2 is FYEKMQ (reference sequence). The trim removed 4 bases at V and 4 bases at J, leaving 8 bases unmatched. This CDR3 is CASSYGQGDRETQYF. CDR3 coding DNA: TGTGCCAGCAGCTACGGACAGGGAGATAGAGAGACCCAGTACTTC. The variable domain in full, completed from reference TRBV13 and TRBJ2-5, reads AAGVIQSPRHLIKEKRETATLKCYPIPRHDTVYWYQQGPGQDPQFLISFYEKMQSDKGSIPDRFSAQQFSDYHSELNMSSLELGDSALYFCASSYGQGDRETQYFGPGTRLLVL.

J is TRBJ2-3 and V is TRBV28, with D perhaps matching TRBD2 (6 bases). V was trimmed by 5 bases and J by 6 bases, leaving 18 bases between them. This CDR3 comprises 15 residues. The germline gives CDR1 MDHEN, CDR2 SYDVKM. As DNA, the CDR3 is TGTGCCAGCAGTCAGCGGTGGAGGGGCGGGGATACGCAGTATTTT. It yields the protein CASSQRWRGGDTQYF.

J is TRBJ2-2 and V is TRBV10-3, with 10 bases fitting TRBD1. The ends lost 2 bases at V and 3 bases at J; junction bases unmatched: 3. This CDR3 spans 16 amino acids. Germline CDR1 and CDR2: ENHRY and SYGVKD. The CDR3 region is CAISEPGQGHTGELFF. The DNA for the CDR3 is TGTGCCATCAGTGAGCCGGGACAGGGGCACACCGGGGAGCTGTTTTTT.

As for this clone: One end of the junction varies from germline; a read error may be responsible. The chain employs TRBV4-1 and TRBJ1-4, with 8 bases that match TRBD1. Germline V gene data show CDR1 as MGHRA and CDR2 as YSYEKL. This CDR3 is 15 amino acids long. The chain's CDR3 is CASSEEQGGGEKLFF. The CDR3 bases are TGCGCCAGCAGCGAAGAACAGGGGGGTGGTGAAAAACTGTTTTTT.

The chain recombines TRBV18 with TRBJ1-3, with TRBD1 identical over 10 bases. Germline CDR1 is KGHSH and CDR2 is LQKENI. V lost 6 bases, J lost 3 bases, and 8 bases stayed unmatched. The CDR3 contains 16 residues. CDR3 amino acids: CASSQRQGADGNTIYF. The CDR3 DNA reads TGTGCCAGCTCCCAGCGACAGGGGGCGGATGGAAACACCATATATTTT.

This chain uses TRBV19 with TRBJ2-5; D may be TRBD2 (7 bases). V lost 6 bases and J 0 bases, leaving 14 bases between the germline ends. In germline, CDR1 is LNHDA, CDR2 SQIVND (reference sequence). The CDR3 is 15 residues long. CDR3 DNA sequence: TGTGCCAGTAGCTCCGGGGGGACATACCAAGAGACCCAGTACTTC. It encodes CASSSGGTYQETQYF.

The chain recombines TRBV6-6 with TRBJ2-2; the D gene could be TRBD1 or TRBD2 (5 bases each). The CDR3 length is 11 residues. V dropped 5 bases and J dropped 11 bases, with 9 bases sitting between them. Per the germline V gene, CDR1 is MNHNY and CDR2 is SVGAGI (reference sequence). The DNA for the CDR3 is TGTGCCAGCAGTCCCGGGGCCGAGCTGTTTTTT. Protein sequence: CASSPGAELFF.

The genes are TRBV30 and TRBJ2-1; TRBD2 aligns across 7 bases. V lost 4 bases to trimming and J lost 5 bases; unmatched junction nucleotides: 11. The V gene's germline CDR1 is GTSNPN and CDR2 SVGIG (reference sequence). CDR3 length equals 15 residues. The CDR3 sequence is CAWNPLAGANNEQFF. For the CDR3, the DNA is TGTGCCTGGAATCCGCTGGCGGGAGCAAACAATGAGCAGTTCTTC.

The V gene is TRBV5-4, the J gene TRBJ1-1; 9 bases agree with TRBD1. The CDR3 extends over 15 amino acids. Per the germline V gene, CDR1 is SGHNT and CDR2 is YYREEE (reference sequence). V lost 6 bases and J lost 4; bases outside the gene matches: 10. The CDR3 sequence is CASTTGTGRGTEAFF. The DNA of the CDR3 is TGTGCCAGCACCACCGGGACAGGGCGGGGCACTGAAGCTTTCTTT.

J is TRBJ2-3 and V is TRBV10-1, with D possibly being TRBD1 or TRBD2 (5 bases each). The CDR3 length is 15 residues. CDR1 WNHNN and CDR2 SYGVQD come from the germline V gene (reference sequence). The V and J ends lost 0 bases and 5 bases respectively, with 12 bases between them. CDR3 sequence: CASSESGEPRDTQYF. The DNA of the CDR3 is TGCGCCAGCAGTGAGTCGGGGGAGCCAAGAGATACGCAGTATTTT.

The rearrangement joins TRBV6-1 to TRBJ1-2, with D possibly being TRBD1 (6 bases). CDR3 length: 14 residues. V lost 5 bases and J lost 3, with 13 bases in between. Per germline, CDR1 MNHNS and CDR2 SASEGT. The CDR3 region has the DNA TGTGCCAGCAGTTGGGGGGCCCAAGACTATGGCTACACCTTC. Its translation is CASSWGAQDYGYTF.

The chain is built from TRBV5-1 and TRBJ1-2; the match to TRBD1 covers 8 bases. J was trimmed by 2 bases and V by 3 bases; bases with no gene match: 6. CDR3 length: 15 residues. The germline gives CDR1 SGHRS, CDR2 YFSETQ. For the CDR3, the DNA is TGCGCCAGCAGCTGGACAGGGCAAGAAAACTATGGCTACACCTTC. Protein sequence: CASSWTGQENYGYTF. The variable domain in full, with the rest retrieved from reference TRBV5-1 and TRBJ1-2, is KAGVTQTPRYLIKTRGQQVTLSCSPISGHRSVSWYQQTPGQGLQFLFEYFSETQRNKGNFPGRFSGRQFSNSRSEMNVSTLELGDSALYLCASSWTGQENYGYTFGSGTRLTVV.

The V gene is TRBV7-2, the J gene TRBJ2-3; D unresolved. Trimming pared 2 bases from V and 5 bases from J, leaving 17 bases between. The CDR3 sequence is 16 residues long. The V gene's germline CDR1 is SGHTA and CDR2 FQGNSA. The DNA for the CDR3 is TGTGCCAGCAGCTTAACCCCCATAACGCTCGGAGATACGCAGTATTTT. Translating it yields CASSLTPITLGDTQYF.

The gene calls are TRBV5-1 and TRBJ2-6; no clear D. V lost 3 bases and J 2 bases, leaving 12 bases between the germline ends. The CDR3 extends over 16 amino acids. Germline CDR1 SGHRS, CDR2 YFSETQ. CDR3 DNA: TGCGCCAGCAGCTCCGTAACCCATACTGGGGCCAACGTCCTGACTTTC. It yields the protein CASSSVTHTGANVLTF.

As for this clone: Other DNA sequences in this sample translate to the same CDR3. The chain has TRBV5-1 and TRBJ2-2; the D is unclear. V was pared by 5 bases and J by 0 bases, with 2 bases between. This CDR3 has 12 amino acids. Germline CDR1 is SGHRS and CDR2 is YFSETQ. The CDR3 loop reads CASSSNTGELFF. CDR3 coding DNA: TGCGCCAGCAGTTCGAACACCGGGGAGCTGTTTTTT. The full variable domain, with the rest looked up from reference TRBV5-1 and TRBJ2-2, is KAGVTQTPRYLIKTRGQQVTLSCSPISGHRSVSWYQQTPGQGLQFLFEYFSETQRNKGNFPGRFSGRQFSNSRSEMNVSTLELGDSALYLCASSSNTGELFFGEGSRLTVL.

The gene calls are TRBV5-6 and TRBJ2-1; D possibly corresponds to TRBD2 (7 bases). V lost 4 bases and J lost 5, with 22 bases in between. The CDR3 has 17 amino acids. Germline loops: CDR1 SGHDT, CDR2 YYEEEE. CDR3 in amino acids: CASSIYQGGVLDNEQFF. CDR3 in DNA: TGTGCCAGCAGCATCTACCAAGGGGGGGTCTTAGACAATGAGCAGTTCTTC.

The chain couples TRBV9 to TRBJ2-1, with a tentative D call TRBD2 (6 bases). Germline assignment: CDR1 SGDLS and CDR2 YYNGEE. CDR3 length: 15 amino acids. V shed 1 base and J shed 4 bases, with 12 bases lying between them. The CDR3 DNA sequence: TGTGCCAGCAGCGTAAGACGCGCGGGGTACAATGAGCAGTTCTTC. It translates to CASSVRRAGYNEQFF.

In the case of this clone: The identical CDR3 is also encoded by other nucleotide sequences in the sample. V and J are TRBV28 and TRBJ1-3; D not certain. The CDR3 covers 15 residues. Germline CDR1 MDHEN, CDR2 SYDVKM. Trimming shortened V by 2 bases and J by 0 bases, and 8 bases separated the two germline ends. The CDR3: CASSLKRFSGNTIYF. The CDR3 nucleotides are TGTGCCAGCAGTTTAAAACGGTTCTCTGGAAACACCATATATTTT.

Concerning this clone: The same CDR3 also results from other DNA sequences found in this sample. The chain uses TRBV11-3 and TRBJ2-3; D gene unclear. Germline CDR1 is SGHNT and CDR2 is YENEEA. The CDR3 has 14 amino acids. Trimming took 4 bases from V and 1 from J, leaving 9 bases between them. For the CDR3, the DNA is TGTGCCAGCAGCTCTAGTGGGGGCACAGATACGCAGTATTTT. This codes for CASSSSGGTDTQYF. Complete variable domain (other parts from reference TRBV11-3 and TRBJ2-3): EAGVVQSPRYKIIEKKQPVAFWCNPISGHNTLYWYLQNLGQGPELLIRYENEEAVDDSQLPKDRFSAERLKGVDSTLKIQPAELGDSAVYLCASSSSGGTDTQYFGPGTRLTVL.

The CDR3 loop reads CASSFEWPQLKRYEQYF. The DNA for the CDR3 is TGTGCCAGCAGTTTCGAATGGCCTCAGCTTAAGCGCTACGAGCAGTACTTC. The V gene is TRBV27, the J gene TRBJ2-7; D not resolved. The CDR3 totals 17 residues. CDR1 and CDR2 (germline): MNHEY, SMNVEV (reference sequence). Trimming removed 3 bases at V and 3 bases at J, with 21 bases between.

The chain uses TRBV18 and TRBJ1-1; D unresolved. The CDR3 loop spans 13 amino acids. Germline V gives CDR1 KGHSH, CDR2 LQKENI. V shed 3 bases and J shed 7 bases, with 12 bases lying between them. CDR3 in amino acids: CASSPLDRYEAFF. DNA for the CDR3: TGTGCCAGCTCACCCTTGGACCGATATGAAGCTTTCTTT.

The chain has TRBV4-3 and TRBJ2-1, with 10 bases matching TRBD2. The CDR3 length is 18 residues. Per germline, CDR1 LGHNA and CDR2 YSLEER. V lost 7 bases, J lost 0 bases, and 12 bases stayed unmatched. Here the CDR3 reads CASIIPAGGPSSYNEQFF. The CDR3, as DNA: TGCGCCAGCATCATACCAGCGGGAGGGCCTAGCTCCTACAATGAGCAGTTCTTC.

CDR3 bases: TGTGCCAGTAGTGTCTCCCGAGCGGTGAACACCGGGGAGCTGTTTTTT. Translating it yields CASSVSRAVNTGELFF. The chain couples TRBV19 to TRBJ2-2, with D tentatively TRBD2 (5 bases). Germline-derived CDR1 and CDR2 are LNHDA and SQIVND (reference sequence). The CDR3 is 16 residues long. V was pared by 5 bases and J by 1 base, with 14 bases between.